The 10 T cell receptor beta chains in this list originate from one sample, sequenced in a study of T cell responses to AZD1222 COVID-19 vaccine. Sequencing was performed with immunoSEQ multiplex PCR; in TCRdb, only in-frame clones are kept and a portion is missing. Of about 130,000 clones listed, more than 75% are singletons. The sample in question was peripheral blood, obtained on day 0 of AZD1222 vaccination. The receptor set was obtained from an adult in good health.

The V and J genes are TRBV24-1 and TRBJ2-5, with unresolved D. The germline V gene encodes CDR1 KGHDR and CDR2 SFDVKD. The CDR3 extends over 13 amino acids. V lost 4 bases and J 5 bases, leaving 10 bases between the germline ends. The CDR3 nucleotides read TGTGCCACCAGTGAGCCCGCACCGGAGACCCAGTACTTC. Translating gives CATSEPAPETQYF.

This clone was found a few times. In DNA, the CDR3 is TGTGCCAGCAAGGATACGGGGCATCGCTCCTACGAGCAGTACTTC. It codes for CASKDTGHRSYEQYF. The rearrangement uses TRBV2 and TRBJ2-7, with D possibly being TRBD1 or TRBD2 (5 bases each). Trimming pared 7 bases from V and 0 bases from J, leaving 16 bases between. The V gene's germline CDR1 is SNHLY and CDR2 FYNNEI. The CDR3 spans 15 residues.

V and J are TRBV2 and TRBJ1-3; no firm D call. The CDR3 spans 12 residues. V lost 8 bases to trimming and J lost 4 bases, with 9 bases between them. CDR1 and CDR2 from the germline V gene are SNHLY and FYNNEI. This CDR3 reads CASFGTGNTIYF. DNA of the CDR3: TGTGCCAGCTTCGGAACCGGAAACACCATATATTTT.

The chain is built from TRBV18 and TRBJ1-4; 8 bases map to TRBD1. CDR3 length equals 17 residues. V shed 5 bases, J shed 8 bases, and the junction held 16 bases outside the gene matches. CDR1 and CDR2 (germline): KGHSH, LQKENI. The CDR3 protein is CASSSSVAAGGQEKLFF. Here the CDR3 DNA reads TGTGCCAGCTCATCGAGTGTGGCGGCAGGGGGCCAAGAAAAACTGTTTTTT. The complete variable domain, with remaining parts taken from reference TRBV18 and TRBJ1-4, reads NAGVMQNPRHLVRRRGQEARLRCSPMKGHSHVYWYRQLPEEGLKFMVYLQKENIIDESGMPKERFSAEFPKEGPSILRIQQVVRGDSAAYFCASSSSVAAGGQEKLFFGSGTQLSVL.

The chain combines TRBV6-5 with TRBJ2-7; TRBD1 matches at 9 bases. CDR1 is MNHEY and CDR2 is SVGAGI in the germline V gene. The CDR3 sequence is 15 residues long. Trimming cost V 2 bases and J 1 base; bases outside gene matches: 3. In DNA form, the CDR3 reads TGTGCCAGCAGTTACGGGGGGACAGGGTCCTACGAGCAGTACTTC. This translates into CASSYGGTGSYEQYF.

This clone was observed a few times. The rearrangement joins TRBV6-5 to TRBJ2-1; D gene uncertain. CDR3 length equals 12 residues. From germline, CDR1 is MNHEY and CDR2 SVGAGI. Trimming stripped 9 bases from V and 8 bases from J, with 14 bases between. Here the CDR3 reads CASSPGFDEQFF. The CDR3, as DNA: TGTGCCAGTAGCCCCGGATTTGATGAGCAGTTCTTC.

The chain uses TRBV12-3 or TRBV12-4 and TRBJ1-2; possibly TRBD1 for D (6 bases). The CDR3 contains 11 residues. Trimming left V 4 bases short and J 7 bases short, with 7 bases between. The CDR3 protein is CASSSRGGYTF. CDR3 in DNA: TGTGCCAGCAGTTCCAGGGGTGGCTACACCTTC.

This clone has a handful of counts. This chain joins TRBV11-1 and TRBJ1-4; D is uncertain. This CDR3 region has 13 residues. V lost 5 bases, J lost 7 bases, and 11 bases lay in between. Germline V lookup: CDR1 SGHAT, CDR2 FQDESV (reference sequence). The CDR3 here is CASSPRTGEKLFF. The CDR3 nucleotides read TGTGCCAGCAGCCCGAGGACGGGTGAAAAACTGTTTTTT.

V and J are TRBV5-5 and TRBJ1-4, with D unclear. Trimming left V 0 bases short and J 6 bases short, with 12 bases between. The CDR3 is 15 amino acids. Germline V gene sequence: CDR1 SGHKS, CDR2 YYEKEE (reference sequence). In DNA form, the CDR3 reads TGTGCCAGCAGCTTGGCTCCCTCAAGGGATGAAAAACTGTTTTTT. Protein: CASSLAPSRDEKLFF.

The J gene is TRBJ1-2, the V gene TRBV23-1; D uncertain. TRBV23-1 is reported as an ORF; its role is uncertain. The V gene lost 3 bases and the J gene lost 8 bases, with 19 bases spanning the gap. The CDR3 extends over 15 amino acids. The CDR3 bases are TGCGCCAGCAGTCACCTTCCGGGCCTATTCGGGGGCTACACCTTC. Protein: CASSHLPGLFGGYTF.